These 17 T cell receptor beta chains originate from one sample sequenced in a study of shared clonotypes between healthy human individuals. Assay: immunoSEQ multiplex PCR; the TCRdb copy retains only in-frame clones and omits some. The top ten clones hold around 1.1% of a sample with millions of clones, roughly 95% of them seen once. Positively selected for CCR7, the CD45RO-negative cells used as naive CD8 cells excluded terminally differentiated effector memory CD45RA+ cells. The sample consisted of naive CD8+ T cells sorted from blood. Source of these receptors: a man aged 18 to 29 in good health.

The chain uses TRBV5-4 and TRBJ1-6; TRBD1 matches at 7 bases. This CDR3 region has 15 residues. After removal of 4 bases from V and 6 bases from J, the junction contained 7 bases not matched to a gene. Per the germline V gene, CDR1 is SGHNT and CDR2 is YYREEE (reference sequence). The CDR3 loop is CASSPGQEPNSPLHF. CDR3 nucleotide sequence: TGTGCCAGCAGCCCTGGACAGGAACCTAATTCACCCCTCCACTTT.

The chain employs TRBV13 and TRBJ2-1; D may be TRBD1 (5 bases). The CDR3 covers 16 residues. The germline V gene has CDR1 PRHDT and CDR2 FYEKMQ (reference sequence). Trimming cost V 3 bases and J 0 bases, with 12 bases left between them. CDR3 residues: CASSFPDKSSYNEQFF. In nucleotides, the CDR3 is TGTGCCAGCAGCTTCCCGGACAAGAGCTCCTACAATGAGCAGTTCTTC.

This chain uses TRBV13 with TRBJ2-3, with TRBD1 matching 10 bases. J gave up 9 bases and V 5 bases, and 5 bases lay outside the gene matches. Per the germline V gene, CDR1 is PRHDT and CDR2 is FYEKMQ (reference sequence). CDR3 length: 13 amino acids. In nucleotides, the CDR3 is TGTGCCAGCAGCCCGGACAGGGGGAGCACGCAGTATTTT. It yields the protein CASSPDRGSTQYF.

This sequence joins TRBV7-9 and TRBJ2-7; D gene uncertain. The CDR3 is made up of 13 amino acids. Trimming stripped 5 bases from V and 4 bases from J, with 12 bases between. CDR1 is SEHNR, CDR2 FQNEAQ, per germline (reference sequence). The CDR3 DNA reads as TGTGCCAGCAGCGAAGATACAAGATACGAGCAGTACTTC. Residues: CASSEDTRYEQYF.

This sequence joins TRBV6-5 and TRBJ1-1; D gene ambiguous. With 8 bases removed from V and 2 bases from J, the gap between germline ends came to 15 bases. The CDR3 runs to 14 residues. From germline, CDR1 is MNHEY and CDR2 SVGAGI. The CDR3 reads CASRPGSVNTEAFF. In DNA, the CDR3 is TGTGCCAGCCGCCCGGGGTCCGTCAACACTGAAGCTTTCTTT.

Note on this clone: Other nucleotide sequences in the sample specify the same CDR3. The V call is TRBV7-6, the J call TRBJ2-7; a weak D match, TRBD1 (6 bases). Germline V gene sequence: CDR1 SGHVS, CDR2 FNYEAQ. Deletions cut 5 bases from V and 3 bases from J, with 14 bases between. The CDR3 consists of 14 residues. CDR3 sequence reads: CASSPSTGSYEQYF. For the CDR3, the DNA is TGTGCCAGCAGCCCCTCGACAGGTAGCTACGAGCAGTACTTC.

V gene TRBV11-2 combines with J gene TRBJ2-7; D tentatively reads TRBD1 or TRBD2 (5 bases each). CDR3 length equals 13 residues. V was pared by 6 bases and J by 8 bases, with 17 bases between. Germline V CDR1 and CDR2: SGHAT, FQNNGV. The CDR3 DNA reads TGTGCCAGCAGGAACCGGGACGATGGGAAGCAGTACTTC. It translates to CASRNRDDGKQYF.

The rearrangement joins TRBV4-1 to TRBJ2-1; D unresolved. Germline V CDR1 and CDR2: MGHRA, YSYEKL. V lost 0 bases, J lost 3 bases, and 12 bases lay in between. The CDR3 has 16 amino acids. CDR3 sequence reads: CASSQERAYLYNEQFF. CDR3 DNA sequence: TGCGCCAGCAGCCAAGAACGGGCCTACCTCTACAATGAGCAGTTCTTC.

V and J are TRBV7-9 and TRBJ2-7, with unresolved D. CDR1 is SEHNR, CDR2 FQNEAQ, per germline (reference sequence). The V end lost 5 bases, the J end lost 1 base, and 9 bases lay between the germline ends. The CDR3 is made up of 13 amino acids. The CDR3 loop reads CASSIDLSYEQYF. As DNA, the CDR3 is TGTGCCAGCAGCATAGACCTTTCCTACGAGCAGTACTTC.

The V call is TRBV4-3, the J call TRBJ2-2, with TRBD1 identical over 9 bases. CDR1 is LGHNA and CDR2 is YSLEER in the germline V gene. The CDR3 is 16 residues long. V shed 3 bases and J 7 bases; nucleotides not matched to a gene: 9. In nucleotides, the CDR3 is TGCGCCAGCAGCCATTCACAGGGGGCATGGTTCGGGGAGCTGTTTTTT. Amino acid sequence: CASSHSQGAWFGELFF.

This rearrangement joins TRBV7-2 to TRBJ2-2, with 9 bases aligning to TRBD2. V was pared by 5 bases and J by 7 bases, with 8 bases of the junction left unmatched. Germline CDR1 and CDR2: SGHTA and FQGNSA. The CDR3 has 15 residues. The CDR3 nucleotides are TGTGCCAGCAGCCCCAGCGGGGGGACTTACGGGGAGCTGTTTTTT. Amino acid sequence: CASSPSGGTYGELFF.

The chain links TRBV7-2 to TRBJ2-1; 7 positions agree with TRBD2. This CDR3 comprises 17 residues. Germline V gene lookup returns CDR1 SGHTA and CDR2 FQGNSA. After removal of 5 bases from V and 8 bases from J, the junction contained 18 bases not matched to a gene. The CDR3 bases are TGTGCCAGCAGCCCAGCACGGGTTTTGGGAGGGAGCGATGAGCAGTTCTTC. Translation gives CASSPARVLGGSDEQFF. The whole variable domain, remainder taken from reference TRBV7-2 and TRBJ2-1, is GAGVSQSPSNKVTEKGKDVELRCDPISGHTALYWYRQSLGQGLEFLIYFQGNSAPDKSGLPSDRFSAERTGGSVSTLTIQRTQQEDSAVYLCASSPARVLGGSDEQFFGPGTRLTVL.

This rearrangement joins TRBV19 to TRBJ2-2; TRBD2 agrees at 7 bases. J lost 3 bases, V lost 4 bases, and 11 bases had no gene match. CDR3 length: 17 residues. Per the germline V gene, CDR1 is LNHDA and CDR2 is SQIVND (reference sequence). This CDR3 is CASSKPRGGEDTGELFF. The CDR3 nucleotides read TGTGCCAGTAGTAAGCCTCGGGGAGGGGAAGACACCGGGGAGCTGTTTTTT.

The CDR3: CASSLARDTGELFF. Here the CDR3 DNA reads TGTGCCAGCAGCTTAGCTAGGGACACCGGGGAGCTGTTTTTT. The genes are TRBV7-6 and TRBJ2-2, with D unresolved. This CDR3 spans 14 amino acids. Germline V gene data show CDR1 as SGHVS and CDR2 as FNYEAQ. Trimming pared 0 bases from V and 3 bases from J, leaving 5 bases between.

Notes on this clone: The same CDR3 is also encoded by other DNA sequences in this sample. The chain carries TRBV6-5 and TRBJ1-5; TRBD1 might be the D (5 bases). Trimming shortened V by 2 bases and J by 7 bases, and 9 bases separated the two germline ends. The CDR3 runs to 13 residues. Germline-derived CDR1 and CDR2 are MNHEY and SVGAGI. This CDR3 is CASSYGQGQPQHF. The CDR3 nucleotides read TGTGCCAGCAGTTACGGTCAGGGACAGCCCCAGCATTTT.

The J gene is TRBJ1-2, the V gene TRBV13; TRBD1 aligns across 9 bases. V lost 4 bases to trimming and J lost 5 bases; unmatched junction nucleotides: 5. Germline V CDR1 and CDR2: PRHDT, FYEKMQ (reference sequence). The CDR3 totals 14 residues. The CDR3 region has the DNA TGTGCCAGCAGCTCCCGGACAGGGGAATATGGCTACACCTTC. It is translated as CASSSRTGEYGYTF.

CDR3 loop: CASSVGLAGGTLGSKDTGELFF. The CDR3 nucleotides are TGTGCCAGCAGCGTGGGACTAGCGGGAGGCACCCTCGGGTCTAAGGACACCGGGGAGCTGTTTTTT. The chain uses TRBV7-8 and TRBJ2-2, with TRBD2 matching over 15 bases. Per the germline V gene, CDR1 is SGHVS and CDR2 is FQNEAQ. Germline trimming cut 5 bases from V and 3 bases from J; bases unmatched to any gene: 19. The CDR3 extends over 22 amino acids. Looking up the rest from reference TRBV7-8 and TRBJ2-2 gives the full variable domain: GAGVSQSPRYKVAKRGQDVALRCDPISGHVSLFWYQQALGQGPEFLTYFQNEAQLDKSGLPSDRFFAERPEGSVSTLKIQRTQQEDSAVYLCASSVGLAGGTLGSKDTGELFFGEGSRLTVL.